Listed here are 2 T cell receptor beta chains from one sample, sequenced in a study of spatial heterogeneity in lung cancer. Their antigens remain unidentified. General study points: Expanded alpha and beta TCR counts within tumors tracked tumor mutation counts.

TCRdb processed the 5' RACE reads anew with MiXCR; each CDR3 protein has one entry. The data contain some 11,000 distinct CDR3 sequences, 6.5% to 8.5% of them seen just once; the ten biggest clones take up around 21%. Sample time point: sample taken at primary tumor resection. Sequences were derived from lung tumor tissue, sampled at surgery. These receptors were taken from a female donor with early-stage non-small cell lung cancer.

There are many counts of this clonotype. A library made for alpha chains picked up this beta chain off target, so its size means little. The rearrangement uses TRBV6-6 and TRBJ1-5; D is possibly TRBD1 (5 bases). The CDR3 runs to 19 residues. Trimming left V 0 bases short and J 0 bases short, with 18 bases between. Germline CDR1 is MNHNY and CDR2 is SVGAGI (reference sequence). CDR3 nucleotides: TGTGCCAGCAGTTACTCCGGGCCAGCGGGGGGACTTAGCAATCAGCCCCAGCATTTT. Translation gives CASSYSGPAGGLSNQPQHF.

This clonotype is categorized as medium-sized. This beta chain came through as a stray read in a library set up for alpha chains, and its size says little. The gene calls are TRBV29-1 and TRBJ2-5; 7 bases fit TRBD2. The CDR3 length is 12 residues. Germline V CDR1 and CDR2: SQVTM, ANQGSEA. With 5 bases clipped from V and 3 bases from J, the junction kept 3 bases outside the gene matches. The CDR3 sequence is CSVTGGEETQYF. The CDR3 DNA follows: TGCAGCGTTACGGGGGGAGAAGAGACCCAGTACTTC.